The 9 T cell receptor beta chains listed next were all sequenced from one sample in a study of control samples from healthy donors and cancer patients. Clones were sequenced by immunoSEQ multiplex PCR, and TCRdb holds only the in-frame ones, with some missing. Counted here are around 150,000 clones, roughly 90% occurring once; the ten biggest clones make up around 12%. The sequenced material came from blood. These receptors all stem from a man aged 25-45 years in good health.

The gene calls are TRBV5-1 and TRBJ1-1; no definite D call. Germline CDR1 SGHRS, CDR2 YFSETQ. The V end lost 0 bases, the J end lost 1 base, and 7 bases lay between the germline ends. This CDR3 has 14 residues. CDR3 protein: CASSLERPNTEAFF. The CDR3 nucleotides read TGCGCCAGCAGCTTGGAACGGCCGAACACTGAAGCTTTCTTT.

The chain joins TRBV6-1 to TRBJ2-7; D gene uncertain. Per germline, CDR1 MNHNS and CDR2 SASEGT. The germline V and J ends were trimmed by 3 bases and 5 bases, with 11 bases remaining between them. There are 13 residues in the CDR3. CDR3 bases: TGTGCCAGCAGTGACCCGCTAAGGGACGAGCAGTACTTC. Translating gives CASSDPLRDEQYF.

The chain has TRBV15 and TRBJ2-7; D is tentatively TRBD1 or TRBD2 (5 bases each). This CDR3 region has 16 residues. In germline, CDR1 is LNHNV, CDR2 YYDKDF (reference sequence). The ends were cut back, 0 bases at V and 3 bases at J, with 15 bases in the middle. CDR3 protein: CATSRDLTLRGYEQYF. The CDR3 nucleotides are TGTGCCACCAGCAGAGATCTAACCCTGAGGGGCTACGAGCAGTACTTC.

Note on this clone: Germline and junction disagree at one end, which may indicate a read error. The rearrangement links TRBV15 to TRBJ1-3; 10 bases map to TRBD1. The CDR3 is 14 residues long. Germline loops: CDR1 LNHNV, CDR2 YYDKDF (reference sequence). The CDR3 sequence is CATSPPGQGPEQDF. CDR3 coding DNA: TGTGCCACCAGCCCCCCGGGACAGGGGCCCGAACAGGATTTT.

This clone was observed a single time. This chain uses TRBV7-8 with TRBJ1-5; TRBD1 aligns across 7 bases. This CDR3 is built from 14 residues. The V gene end was trimmed by 5 bases and the J gene end by 1 base; junction bases not matched to a gene: 2. The V gene's germline CDR1 is SGHVS and CDR2 FQNEAQ. The CDR3 nucleotides are TGTGCCAGCAGCGAGACAGGGAGCAATCAGCCCCAGCATTTT. It encodes CASSETGSNQPQHF.

The chain employs TRBV5-8 and TRBJ1-5; D uncertain. V lost 0 bases to trimming and J lost 4 bases, with 8 bases between them. Germline CDR1 reads SGHTS; CDR2 reads YDEGEE. This CDR3 has 14 residues. The CDR3 sequence: CASSLVEGNQPQHF. In DNA, the CDR3 is TGTGCCAGCAGCTTGGTCGAAGGGAATCAGCCCCAGCATTTT.

The rearrangement joins TRBV6-2 or TRBV6-3 to TRBJ2-2, with a weak D call TRBD1 (6 bases). V was cut by 4 bases and J by 6 bases, with 9 bases left in between. This CDR3 is built from 13 residues. The germline gives CDR1 MNHEY, CDR2 SVGEGT. CDR3 in amino acids: CASSSQGPGELFF. The CDR3 DNA is TGTGCCAGCAGTTCACAGGGACCCGGGGAGCTGTTTTTT.

This clone has only one observation. The chain joins TRBV5-6 to TRBJ1-6; TRBD1 agrees at 7 bases. The CDR3 runs 15 residues. Looked up from germline, CDR1 is SGHDT and CDR2 is YYEEEE. The V gene end was trimmed by 7 bases and the J gene end by 2 bases; junction bases not matched to a gene: 6. CDR3 nucleotide sequence: TGTGCCAGCCAGGGGGGTTTAACCTATAATTCACCCCTCCACTTT. Encoded protein: CASQGGLTYNSPLHF.

The chain links TRBV4-1 to TRBJ1-2; D unclear. V was cut by 1 base and J by 2 bases, with 8 bases left in between. Germline V gene sequence: CDR1 MGHRA, CDR2 YSYEKL. The CDR3 has 14 amino acids. CDR3: CASSQVDGNYGYTF. CDR3 coding DNA: TGCGCCAGCAGCCAAGTAGATGGCAACTATGGCTACACCTTC.